The 20 T cell receptor beta chains listed next were all sequenced from one sample in a study of blood T cell repertoires in COVID-19. Produced via immunoSEQ multiplex PCR; TCRdb's table is partial and in-frame only. The data hold 200,000 to 250,000 clones, with around 86% observed a single time. The sequenced sample was peripheral blood. The source is a woman aged 45-60 years with COVID-19, enrolled during active disease.

This clone was detected only once. This chain connects TRBV30 to TRBJ1-1, with D tentatively TRBD1 (6 bases). Trimming pared 0 bases from V and 9 bases from J, leaving 8 bases between. Germline CDR1 reads GTSNPN; CDR2 reads SVGIG (reference sequence). The CDR3 spans 11 residues. CDR3 DNA sequence: TGTGCCTGGAGTGTAGGGGGAAAAGCTTTCTTT. Its translation is CAWSVGGKAFF.

This clone has a single count. This chain links TRBV5-1 with TRBJ1-5; D possibly corresponds to TRBD1 (5 bases). Looked up from germline, CDR1 is SGHRS and CDR2 is YFSETQ. This CDR3 spans 14 amino acids. V shed 3 bases and J shed 9 bases, with 16 bases lying between them. The CDR3 is CASSYGTGLGPQHF. The CDR3 DNA follows: TGCGCCAGCAGCTATGGGACGGGACTAGGGCCCCAGCATTTT.

The chain couples TRBV25-1 to TRBJ2-3; tentative D call: TRBD2 (6 bases). The CDR3 is made up of 13 amino acids. With 1 base removed from V and 4 bases from J, the gap between germline ends came to 6 bases. Germline V CDR1 and CDR2: MGHDK, SYGVNS. The CDR3 DNA is TGTGCCAGCAGTGAATCGGGAGCAGATACGCAGTATTTT. It codes for CASSESGADTQYF.

This clone was detected once. The rearrangement uses TRBV2 and TRBJ2-1, with 11 bases aligning to TRBD2. V shed 4 bases, J shed 7 bases, and the junction held 3 bases outside the gene matches. The CDR3 has 14 residues. Looked up from germline, CDR1 is SNHLY and CDR2 is FYNNEI. This chain's CDR3 is CASSVSGGVNEQFF. In DNA form, the CDR3 reads TGTGCCAGCAGTGTTAGCGGGGGGGTTAATGAGCAGTTCTTC.

This clone has a handful of counts. The V and J genes are TRBV6-6 and TRBJ1-5; D is perhaps TRBD1 (5 bases). Germline V lookup: CDR1 MNHNY, CDR2 SVGAGI (reference sequence). Trimming removed 6 bases at V and 0 bases at J, with 6 bases between. This CDR3 contains 13 residues. The CDR3 coding sequence is TGTGCCAGCAGGACAGTTAGCAATCAGCCCCAGCATTTT. Protein sequence: CASRTVSNQPQHF.

This clone has only a few counts. The V call is TRBV5-6, the J call TRBJ2-1; D gene ambiguous. The CDR3 loop spans 14 amino acids. V lost 2 bases and J lost 3, with 9 bases in between. CDR1 is SGHDT and CDR2 is YYEEEE in the germline V gene. The CDR3 spells CASSLLLHYNEQFF. The CDR3 nucleotides read TGTGCCAGCAGCTTACTACTCCACTACAATGAGCAGTTCTTC. The variable domain in full, completed from reference TRBV5-6 and TRBJ2-1, reads DAGVTQSPTHLIKTRGQQVTLRCSPKSGHDTVSWYQQALGQGPQFIFQYYEEEERQRGNFPDRFSGHQFPNYSSELNVNALLLGDSALYLCASSLLLHYNEQFFGPGTRLTVL.

This chain uses TRBV28 with TRBJ1-2; 8 bases agree with TRBD1. The length of the CDR3 is 15 residues. J was trimmed by 8 bases and V by 5 bases; bases with no gene match: 13. The germline CDR1 and CDR2 sequences are MDHEN and SYDVKM. The CDR3 bases are TGTGCCAGCAGTCCGCCGGGACAGGCCCTCGGGGGCTACACCTTC. This translates into CASSPPGQALGGYTF.

The rearrangement links TRBV30 to TRBJ2-2; a weak D match, TRBD2 (5 bases). The CDR3 length is 14 residues. Trimming shortened V by 4 bases and J by 2 bases, and 11 bases separated the two germline ends. Germline V gene lookup returns CDR1 GTSNPN and CDR2 SVGIG (reference sequence). The CDR3 DNA is TGTGCCTGGAATCCCGGGGTCAACACCGGGGAGCTGTTTTTT. Encoded protein: CAWNPGVNTGELFF.

The chain employs TRBV27 and TRBJ2-3; no definite D call. The CDR3 sequence is 15 residues long. CDR1 is MNHEY, CDR2 SMNVEV, per germline (reference sequence). Trimming took 1 base from V and 1 from J, leaving 9 bases between them. CDR3 nucleotide sequence: TGTGCCAGCAGTTTATGGGCCAGACGCACAGATACGCAGTATTTT. As protein: CASSLWARRTDTQYF.

This clone has a single count. This chain joins TRBV27 and TRBJ2-3, with D possibly matching TRBD2 (6 bases). Germline CDR1 MNHEY, CDR2 SMNVEV (reference sequence). Deletions cut 1 base from V and 0 bases from J, with 11 bases between. The CDR3 loop spans 16 amino acids. CDR3 sequence reads: CASSLWGDASTDTQYF. The CDR3 region has the DNA TGTGCCAGCAGTTTATGGGGGGACGCAAGCACAGATACGCAGTATTTT.

The chain joins TRBV10-3 to TRBJ2-1, with D maybe TRBD1 (6 bases). This CDR3 is 15 amino acids long. Trimming shortened V by 2 bases and J by 7 bases, and 15 bases separated the two germline ends. The germline V gene encodes CDR1 ENHRY and CDR2 SYGVKD. In DNA, the CDR3 is TGTGCCATCAGTGAGAGGGACAAGGGGACAAATGAGCAGTTCTTC. The encoded protein is CAISERDKGTNEQFF.

This clone was counted a few times. This sequence joins TRBV2 and TRBJ2-7; 9 positions agree with TRBD1. Germline trimming cut 1 base from V and 3 bases from J; bases unmatched to any gene: 4. The CDR3 is 15 residues long. The germline V gene has CDR1 SNHLY and CDR2 FYNNEI. The CDR3 loop is CASSEGGTGLYEQYF. DNA of the CDR3: TGTGCCAGCAGTGAAGGGGGGACAGGGCTCTACGAGCAGTACTTC.

V and J are TRBV30 and TRBJ1-1, with D tentatively TRBD1 (6 bases). V was trimmed by 2 bases and J by 1 base, leaving 23 bases between them. The germline gives CDR1 GTSNPN, CDR2 SVGIG (reference sequence). The CDR3 length is 18 residues. CDR3 DNA sequence: TGTGCCTGGAGTTCTTTAGGGCAGGGGTTTTATCGGAACACTGAAGCTTTCTTT. Translating gives CAWSSLGQGFYRNTEAFF.

The gene calls are TRBV7-9 and TRBJ1-2, with a weak D call TRBD1 (6 bases). Looked up from germline, CDR1 is SEHNR and CDR2 is FQNEAQ (reference sequence). Trimming left V 5 bases short and J 2 bases short, with 12 bases between. The CDR3 is 14 amino acids. Here the CDR3 DNA reads TGTGCCAGCAGCCCCCGGACAGAAAACTATGGCTACACCTTC. This translates into CASSPRTENYGYTF.

This CDR3 reads CASSPSWGQGRSPLHF. CDR3 sequence (DNA): TGTGCCAGCTCACCAAGTTGGGGACAGGGGAGGTCACCCCTCCACTTT. The V and J genes are TRBV18 and TRBJ1-6; TRBD1 matches at 10 bases. Germline V CDR1 and CDR2: KGHSH, LQKENI. The CDR3 runs 16 residues. V lost 2 bases to trimming and J lost 10 bases; unmatched junction nucleotides: 8.

This chain joins TRBV28 and TRBJ2-3; TRBD2 matches at 11 bases. Per the germline V gene, CDR1 is MDHEN and CDR2 is SYDVKM. The CDR3 consists of 16 residues. V was pared by 6 bases and J by 3 bases, with 8 bases of the junction left unmatched. This CDR3 is CASRDLAGGRTDTQYF. CDR3 nucleotide sequence: TGTGCCAGCAGAGATCTAGCGGGGGGCAGAACAGATACGCAGTATTTT.

The gene calls are TRBV30 and TRBJ2-7; D not resolved. CDR1 is GTSNPN, CDR2 SVGIG, per germline (reference sequence). The CDR3 consists of 13 residues. Trimming shortened V by 2 bases and J by 3 bases, and 11 bases separated the two germline ends. The CDR3 bases are TGTGCCTGGAGTCGTACAGTGTACTACGAGCAGTACTTC. This translates into CAWSRTVYYEQYF. Full variable domain (remainder filled in from reference TRBV30 and TRBJ2-7): SQTIHQWPATLVQPVGSPLSLECTVEGTSNPNLYWYRQAAGRGLQLLFYSVGIGQISSEVPQNLSASRPQDRQFILSSKKLLLSDSGFYLCAWSRTVYYEQYFGPGTRLTVT.

The chain links TRBV10-1 to TRBJ1-5; no clear D. V shed 2 bases and J shed 3 bases, with 5 bases lying between them. The CDR3 spans 13 residues. The germline CDR1 and CDR2 sequences are WNHNN and SYGVQD (reference sequence). The CDR3 protein is CASSEHINQPQHF. CDR3 nucleotide sequence: TGCGCCAGCAGTGAGCACATCAATCAGCCCCAGCATTTT.

The V call is TRBV27, the J call TRBJ1-6; a weak D match, TRBD1 (6 bases). Germline values: CDR1 MNHEY, CDR2 SMNVEV (reference sequence). V was cut by 6 bases and J by 0 bases, with 18 bases left in between. CDR3 size: 18 residues. The CDR3 coding sequence is TGTGCCAGCAGCAAATACAGGGAATGGAGCTCCTATAATTCACCCCTCCACTTT. This encodes CASSKYREWSSYNSPLHF.

CDR3 amino acids: CATSDSWSTEAFF. The CDR3 coding sequence is TGTGCCACCAGTGACTCCTGGAGCACTGAAGCTTTCTTT. The V gene is TRBV24-1, the J gene TRBJ1-1; D is unresolved. This CDR3 comprises 13 residues. From germline, CDR1 is KGHDR and CDR2 SFDVKD. V was clipped by 4 bases and J by 4 bases, with 9 bases between them.